The present entry profiles one TCR beta chain with its context. The antigen is undetermined. This sample is drawn from a study of OX40 agonist ivuxolimab in advanced cancers. Study-level background: Intravenous ivuxolimab at 0.01 to 10 mg/kg was given to patients every 2 weeks.

Germline V gene sequence: CDR1 SGHRS, CDR2 YFSETQ. Trimming took off 0 bases at V and 2 bases at J, with 11 bases between the two ends. This CDR3 comprises 15 residues. Some clones are missing from TCRdb's copy, which holds only in-frame ones; the method was immunoSEQ multiplex PCR. The table has about 64,000 clones, 84% seen once. General observations from the study: Antigens targeted by the expanded peripheral T cells were not determined. Some of the lowest clonal expansion was seen in partial responders at 0.1-3.0 mg/kg.

Autoimmune disease history or systemic immunosuppression excluded patients. The source of this sequence is an adult with an advanced solid tumor such as melanoma, head and neck, liver or kidney cancer. The sample was CD4+ or CD8+ T cells sorted from blood, taken in a trial of the OX40 agonist ivuxolimab. This chain connects TRBV5-1 to TRBJ1-1; possible D gene TRBD1, 5 bases. CDR3 sequence: CASSLGTQVNTEAFF. DNA of the CDR3: TGCGCCAGCAGCTTGGGGACACAGGTAAACACTGAAGCTTTCTTT.